This note documents a single TCR beta chain sequence. Its antigen remains unknown. A read error may explain this, as a much larger clone is one base away. The V gene end was trimmed by 10 bases and the J gene end by 0 bases; junction bases not matched to a gene: 5. Germline CDR1 reads MDHEN; CDR2 reads SYDVKM. The CDR3 consists of 13 residues. The entry originates in a study of tumor and adjacent non-tumor tissue in lung cancer. About the study: The patients, approximately 9 men and 5 women, were about 30 to 76 with stage I to III disease. Samples averaged roughly 4.2 million productive TCRbeta reads each. Overall study results and limits: Tumor TCR diversity, when higher, was linked to shorter survival. Top 100 clones took a larger repertoire share in normal lung.

No cell sorting was done before RNA was extracted from the tissue. TCRbeta libraries were built with three rounds of nested PCR, modified from ARM-PCR. A single record per CDR3 protein comes from TCRdb applying MiXCR to the multiplex PCR reads. The sample lists tens of thousands of distinct CDR3 sequences, around 80% occurring once. The V call is TRBV28, the J call TRBJ2-5; 7 bases align to TRBD2. This receptor was obtained from a woman aged 45-59 years with non-small cell lung cancer. The sequenced sample consisted of lung tumor tissue. CDR3 sequence reads: CAITAGDQETQYF. The CDR3 DNA reads TGTGCCATCACCGCGGGAGACCAAGAGACCCAGTACTTC.